The subject of this entry is one TCR beta chain. Libraries were prepared by immunoSEQ multiplex PCR; TCRdb keeps only in-frame clonotypes and omits some of them. The repertoire has 30,000 to 40,000 clones, roughly nine tenths of them found once; the top ten carry about 13%. CDR1 and CDR2 from the germline V gene are WSHSY and SAAADI. The CDR3 spans 12 residues. The germline V and J ends were trimmed by 2 bases and 4 bases, with 5 bases remaining between them. This sample was taken from a study of blood T cell repertoires in COVID-19. At the level of the study: Spain, Italy and the United States supplied samples that represented acute and convalescent COVID-19. PBMCs, B-cell-depleted T cells, or T cells provided the cDNA or gDNA that made up the material.

This TCR was sampled from a man between 65 and 80 years old with active COVID-19. V and J are TRBV10-2 and TRBJ2-5; D perhaps matches TRBD2 (5 bases). The material sequenced was peripheral blood. The CDR3 sequence: CASSEGGETQYF. In DNA form, the CDR3 reads TGCGCCAGCAGTGAGGGAGGAGAGACCCAGTACTTC.